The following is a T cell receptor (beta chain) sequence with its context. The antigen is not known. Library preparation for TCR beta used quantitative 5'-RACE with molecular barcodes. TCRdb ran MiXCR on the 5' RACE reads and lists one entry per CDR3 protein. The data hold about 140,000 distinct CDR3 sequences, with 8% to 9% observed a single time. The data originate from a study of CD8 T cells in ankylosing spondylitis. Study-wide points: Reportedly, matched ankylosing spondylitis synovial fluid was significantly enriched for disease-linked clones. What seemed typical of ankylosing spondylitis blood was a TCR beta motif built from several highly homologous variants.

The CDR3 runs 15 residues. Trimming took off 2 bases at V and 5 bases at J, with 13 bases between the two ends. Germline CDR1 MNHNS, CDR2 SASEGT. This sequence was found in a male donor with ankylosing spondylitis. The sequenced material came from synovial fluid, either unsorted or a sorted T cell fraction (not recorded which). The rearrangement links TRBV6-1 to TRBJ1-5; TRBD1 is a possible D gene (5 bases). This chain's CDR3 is CASSEKGHGYQPQHF. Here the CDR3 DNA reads TGTGCCAGCAGTGAAAAAGGACATGGTTATCAGCCCCAGCATTTT.